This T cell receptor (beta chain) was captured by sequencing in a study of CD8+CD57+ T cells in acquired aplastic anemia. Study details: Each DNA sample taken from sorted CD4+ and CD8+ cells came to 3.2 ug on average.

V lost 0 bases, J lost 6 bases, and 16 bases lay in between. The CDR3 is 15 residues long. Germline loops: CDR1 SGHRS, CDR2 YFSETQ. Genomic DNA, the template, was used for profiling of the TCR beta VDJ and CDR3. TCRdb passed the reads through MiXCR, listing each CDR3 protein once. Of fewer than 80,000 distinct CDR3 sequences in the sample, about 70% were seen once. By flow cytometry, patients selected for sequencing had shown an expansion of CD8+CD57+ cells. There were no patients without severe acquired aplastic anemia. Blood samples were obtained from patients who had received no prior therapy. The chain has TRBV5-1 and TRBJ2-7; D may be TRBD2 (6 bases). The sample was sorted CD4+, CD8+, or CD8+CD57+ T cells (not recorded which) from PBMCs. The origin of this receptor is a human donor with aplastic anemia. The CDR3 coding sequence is TGCGCCAGCAGCTTGGGAGGGGTTGGACTACTCGAGCAGTACTTC. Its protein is CASSLGGVGLLEQYF.